The rows below give T cell receptor beta chains drawn from one sample of a study of breast tumors, draining lymph nodes, adjacent tissues. TCRdb re-called the multiplex PCR reads through MiXCR, storing one row per CDR3 protein. Among about 200,000 distinct CDR3 sequences listed, roughly 31% were seen once. The sample was axillary lymph node tissue. The receptor source for this set is a female donor with breast cancer. Some clones in this sample may be carry-over from other donors' samples. Both conserved end residues are trimmed from each CDR3.

v_gene: TRBV29-1
j_gene: TRBJ1-5
CDR3aa: SVGVTGGNQPQH

v_gene: TRBV7-6
j_gene: TRBJ2-7
CDR3aa: ASSFGVLYEQY

v_gene: TRBV9
j_gene: TRBJ1-3
CDR3aa: ASSVSDASGNTIY

v_gene: TRBV12-3/TRBV12-4
j_gene: TRBJ1-1
CDR3aa: ASRATGLGTEAF

v_gene: TRBV20-1
j_gene: TRBJ2-7
CDR3aa: SAIPGPNYEQY

v_gene: TRBV4-2
j_gene: TRBJ1-2
CDR3aa: ASSPHGTANYGYT

v_gene: TRBV24-1
j_gene: TRBJ1-3
CDR3aa: ATRGVETGQAGGNTIY

v_gene: TRBV5-8
j_gene: TRBJ2-2
CDR3aa: ASSLRASSNTGELF

v_gene: TRBV12-5
j_gene: TRBJ1-2
CDR3aa: ASGLVGQGASWSYGYT

v_gene: TRBV18
j_gene: TRBJ2-7
CDR3aa: ASSPGTDTYEQY

v_gene: TRBV2
j_gene: TRBJ2-2
CDR3aa: ASINTGELF

v_gene: TRBV7-6
j_gene: TRBJ2-5
CDR3aa: ASSSLQETQY

v_gene: TRBV5-6
j_gene: TRBJ1-2
CDR3aa: ASSLFGTGDYGYT

v_gene: TRBV7-2
j_gene: TRBJ1-5
CDR3aa: ASSNRGLDQPQH